The 22 T cell receptor beta chains reported below all come from one sample, sequenced in a study of T cells in Graves' hyperthyroidism and ophthalmopathy. There were TCR beta CDR3 regions amplified from RNA transcripts. A set of HTBI primers served as the primers for a first-round RT-PCR of the TCR CDR3. TCRdb independently ran MiXCR on the multiplex PCR reads; one entry per CDR3 protein. The data hold under 350,000 distinct CDR3 sequences, with approximately 17% observed a single time. The source material was blood. Receptors were obtained from a woman in her sixties or seventies with Graves' ophthalmopathy.

This sequence joins TRBV2 and TRBJ1-5; no reliable D call. V was clipped by 4 bases and J by 0 bases, with 7 bases between them. Germline values: CDR1 SNHLY, CDR2 FYNNEI. The CDR3 totals 14 residues. CDR3 in amino acids: CASSGIDSNQPQHF. CDR3 in DNA: TGTGCCAGCAGTGGGATTGATAGCAATCAGCCCCAGCATTTT.

The rearrangement links TRBV9 to TRBJ2-7, with 7 bases identical to TRBD1. The V segment lost 4 bases and the J segment 1 base; nucleotides outside the gene matches: 8. CDR1 and CDR2 from the germline V gene are SGDLS and YYNGEE. This CDR3 is 15 amino acids long. The CDR3: CASSPTTGSSYEQYF. CDR3 in DNA: TGTGCCAGCAGCCCAACGACAGGGTCATCCTACGAGCAGTACTTC.

Worth noting for this clonotype: Just one base apart from a much larger clone, this may be a read error. J is TRBJ2-5 and V is TRBV4-1; D might be TRBD1 (7 bases). The germline V gene has CDR1 MGHRA and CDR2 YSYEKL. The CDR3 contains 15 residues. Trimming shortened V by 1 base and J by 9 bases, and 18 bases separated the two germline ends. CDR3 residues: CASSQVGDSVAAQYF. CDR3 DNA: TGCGCCAGCAGCCAAGTCGGGGACAGCGTAGCGGCCCAGTACTTC.

This sequence joins TRBV5-1 and TRBJ1-3, with a possible D match to TRBD1 (6 bases). This CDR3 comprises 14 residues. Trimming took 2 bases from V and 4 from J, leaving 10 bases between them. Germline V CDR1 and CDR2: SGHRS, YFSETQ. The CDR3 nucleotides are TGCGCCAGCAGCTTTACAGGGCCCGGAAACACCATATATTTT. Amino acid sequence: CASSFTGPGNTIYF.

The chain combines TRBV5-1 with TRBJ2-2; a weak D match, TRBD2 (6 bases). The CDR3 extends over 15 amino acids. Trimming stripped 1 base from V and 4 bases from J, with 11 bases between. Germline lookup yields CDR1 SGHRS and CDR2 YFSETQ. This CDR3 reads CASSLKLTSTGELFF. In nucleotides, the CDR3 is TGCGCCAGCAGCTTGAAATTGACTAGCACCGGGGAGCTGTTTTTT. The full variable domain, its missing parts supplied by reference TRBV5-1 and TRBJ2-2, is KAGVTQTPRYLIKTRGQQVTLSCSPISGHRSVSWYQQTPGQGLQFLFEYFSETQRNKGNFPGRFSGRQFSNSRSEMNVSTLELGDSALYLCASSLKLTSTGELFFGEGSRLTVL.

This clonotype was counted many times. The chain employs TRBV18 and TRBJ1-5; 7 bases line up with TRBD1. CDR1 KGHSH and CDR2 LQKENI come from the germline V gene. The V segment lost 6 bases and the J segment 9 bases; nucleotides outside the gene matches: 14. CDR3 length: 15 amino acids. The CDR3 sequence is CASSQTGSGVAPQHF. In DNA, the CDR3 is TGTGCCAGCTCCCAGACAGGGTCAGGGGTTGCGCCCCAGCATTTT.

This clonotype was detected a few times. This chain connects TRBV9 to TRBJ1-1; D not certain. This CDR3 region has 15 residues. V lost 4 bases to trimming and J lost 1 base, with 14 bases between them. The germline V gene has CDR1 SGDLS and CDR2 YYNGEE. This CDR3 reads CASSPLGQKNTEAFF. The CDR3 DNA sequence: TGTGCCAGCAGCCCTCTTGGTCAGAAGAACACTGAAGCTTTCTTT.

This clonotype has at least ten counts. This rearrangement joins TRBV27 to TRBJ2-7; 7 bases line up with TRBD1. The CDR3 spans 14 residues. The trim removed 3 bases at V and 2 bases at J, leaving 4 bases unmatched. In germline, CDR1 is MNHEY, CDR2 SMNVEV (reference sequence). The CDR3 DNA reads as TGTGCCAGCAGTTTCTCCAGGGGGACCTACGAGCAGTACTTC. It translates to CASSFSRGTYEQYF.

The rearrangement joins TRBV6-1 to TRBJ2-3, with D possibly being TRBD1 or TRBD2 (6 bases each). Germline V gene sequence: CDR1 MNHNS, CDR2 SASEGT. CDR3 length: 15 residues. V was trimmed by 2 bases and J by 2 bases, leaving 11 bases between them. CDR3 in DNA: TGTGCCAGCAGTGAAAAAGGGGGGTACACAGATACGCAGTATTTT. It codes for CASSEKGGYTDTQYF.

This clonotype occurred a few times. A much larger clone differs from this one at a single base, so this may be a read error. CDR3 loop: CASSFPQGTQYF. The CDR3, as DNA: TGTGCCAGCAGCTTTCCTCAGGGTACGCAGTATTTT. The rearrangement joins TRBV11-3 to TRBJ2-3, with D possibly being TRBD1 (5 bases). From germline, CDR1 is SGHNT and CDR2 YENEEA. This CDR3 has 12 residues. With 3 bases removed from V and 8 bases from J, the gap between germline ends came to 9 bases.

V is TRBV29-1 and J is TRBJ1-1; D is ambiguous. V lost 7 bases, J lost 7 bases, and 22 bases lay in between. Germline loops: CDR1 SQVTM, CDR2 ANQGSEA. CDR3 length: 14 amino acids. The CDR3 DNA sequence: TGCAGCGCGACCCTGGAAATTGGTTACGGTGAAGCTTTCTTT. Translated, it gives CSATLEIGYGEAFF.

The chain uses TRBV12-5 and TRBJ2-2; D is unresolved. Per the germline V gene, CDR1 is LGHNT and CDR2 is FRNRAP. CDR3 length: 17 amino acids. Trimming removed 0 bases from V and 5 bases from J, with 16 bases in between. Here the CDR3 DNA reads TGTGCTAGTGGTTTGGTATTGGGGATTTCGTGTACCGGGGAGCTGTTTTTT. Its protein is CASGLVLGISCTGELFF.

This clonotype has at least ten counts. V is TRBV5-5 and J is TRBJ2-5; D is perhaps TRBD2 (6 bases). V shed 1 base and J shed 5 bases, with 12 bases lying between them. The germline CDR1 and CDR2 sequences are SGHKS and YYEKEE (reference sequence). This CDR3 spans 14 amino acids. For the CDR3, the DNA is TGTGCCAGCAGCTTGTTGCGGGGACGGGAGACCCAGTACTTC. Its protein is CASSLLRGRETQYF. Full variable domain (remainder filled in from reference TRBV5-5 and TRBJ2-5): DAGVTQSPTHLIKTRGQQVTLRCSPISGHKSVSWYQQVLGQGPQFIFQYYEKEERGRGNFPDRFSARQFPNYSSELNVNALLLGDSALYLCASSLLRGRETQYFGPGTRLLVL.

Of note for this clonotype: A much more abundant neighbour one base away suggests this may be a read error. V usage is TRBV10-3 and J usage is TRBJ1-1; a weak D match, TRBD1 (6 bases). The germline CDR1 and CDR2 sequences are ENHRY and SYGVKD. The CDR3 consists of 15 residues. DNA of the CDR3: TGTGCCATCAGTGACTCAGGGGTTGCGGGCACTGAAGCTTCCTTT. Amino acids: CAISDSGVAGTEASF.

The sample holds a few counts of this clonotype. V gene TRBV7-2 combines with J gene TRBJ2-3; 12 positions agree with TRBD2. Germline loops: CDR1 SGHTA, CDR2 FQGNSA. The CDR3 totals 17 residues. Unmatched junction bases numbered 13, after V lost 5 bases and J lost 7 bases. The CDR3 coding sequence is TGTGCCAGCAGCCAATACCCCGGACTAGCGGGGTCAAATACGCAGTATTTT. It specifies CASSQYPGLAGSNTQYF.

With regard to this clonotype: Possible read error: a much larger clone is one base away. V gene TRBV6-1 combines with J gene TRBJ2-5; a weak D match, TRBD2 (5 bases). CDR3 length equals 13 residues. The germline V gene has CDR1 MNHNS and CDR2 SASEGT. CDR3 nucleotide sequence: TGTGCCAGCAGTGAGGTCCGGACTGAGACCCTGTACTTC. It translates to CASSEVRTETLYF.

The chain links TRBV19 to TRBJ2-7, with unresolved D. V was cut by 7 bases and J by 1 base, with 11 bases left in between. This CDR3 has 13 amino acids. CDR1 and CDR2 (germline): LNHDA, SQIVND (reference sequence). This chain's CDR3 is CASTQDGSYEQYF. The CDR3 DNA follows: TGTGCCAGTACCCAGGACGGTTCCTACGAGCAGTACTTC. The full variable domain, completed using reference TRBV19 and TRBJ2-7, is DGGITQSPKYLFRKEGQNVTLSCEQNLNHDAMYWYRQDPGQGLRLIYYSQIVNDFQKGDIAEGYSVSREKKESFPLTVTSAQKNPTAFYLCASTQDGSYEQYFGPGTRLTVT.

Ten or more counts support this clonotype. V gene TRBV11-2 combines with J gene TRBJ1-4; no reliable D call. CDR1 is SGHAT, CDR2 FQNNGV, per germline. The CDR3 has 14 residues. The V end lost 2 bases, the J end lost 0 bases, and 4 bases lay between the germline ends. CDR3 DNA sequence: TGTGCCAGCAGCTTATATACAACTAATGAAAAACTGTTTTTT. Residues: CASSLYTTNEKLFF.

This clonotype was seen many times. This chain connects TRBV6-5 to TRBJ2-5, with 8 nucleotides matching TRBD1. Looked up from germline, CDR1 is MNHEY and CDR2 is SVGAGI. This CDR3 is 16 amino acids long. V shed 2 bases and J 1 base; nucleotides not matched to a gene: 6. CDR3 bases: TGTGCCAGCAGTTACCGGAGGACAGGGATCCAAGAGACCCAGTACTTC. It yields the protein CASSYRRTGIQETQYF.

The gene calls are TRBV20-1 and TRBJ2-6, with D tentatively TRBD1 or TRBD2 (5 bases each). V lost 1 base and J 13 bases, leaving 17 bases between the germline ends. This CDR3 contains 14 residues. Germline lookup yields CDR1 DFQATT and CDR2 SNEGSKA (reference sequence). The CDR3 bases are TGCAGTGCTAGAGGGGGGACCCAAACCGGGGTCCTGACTTTC. This sequence encodes CSARGGTQTGVLTF.

Of note for this clonotype: A much larger clone lies one base from this, so it may be a read error. The chain has TRBV2 and TRBJ1-2, with D uncertain. Germline loops: CDR1 SNHLY, CDR2 FYNNEI. The CDR3 is 13 residues long. Written as DNA, the CDR3 is TGTGCCAGCAGTGAATCGGTAGGCTATAGCTACACCTTC. It translates to CASSESVGYSYTF.

This clonotype showed up many times. This chain connects TRBV28 to TRBJ2-7; D unresolved. The V and J ends lost 5 bases and 0 bases respectively, with 20 bases between them. The CDR3 contains 17 residues. Germline assignment: CDR1 MDHEN and CDR2 SYDVKM. CDR3 protein: CASSRLRTSWGSYEQYF. CDR3 nucleotides: TGTGCCAGCAGTCGGCTCCGGACCTCGTGGGGCTCCTACGAGCAGTACTTC.